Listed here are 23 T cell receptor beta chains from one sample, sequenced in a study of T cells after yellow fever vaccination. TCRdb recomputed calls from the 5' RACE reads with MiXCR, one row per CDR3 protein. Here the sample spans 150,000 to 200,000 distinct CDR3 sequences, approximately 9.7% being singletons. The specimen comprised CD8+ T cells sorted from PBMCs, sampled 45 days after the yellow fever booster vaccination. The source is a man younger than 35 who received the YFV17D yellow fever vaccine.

Written as DNA, the CDR3 is TGTGCCAGCAGTGGGACAACCAAGCCGAACACCGGGGAGCTGTTTTTT. Residues: CASSGTTKPNTGELFF. The chain couples TRBV2 to TRBJ2-2; a possible D gene is TRBD1 (5 bases). Between the trimmed V and J ends, which lost 4 bases and 0 bases, there was a span of 12 bases. The germline V gene encodes CDR1 SNHLY and CDR2 FYNNEI. The CDR3 has 16 amino acids.

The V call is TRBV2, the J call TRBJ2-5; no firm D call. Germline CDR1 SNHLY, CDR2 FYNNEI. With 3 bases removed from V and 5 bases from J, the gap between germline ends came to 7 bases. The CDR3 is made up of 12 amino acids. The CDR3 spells CASSDGVETQYF. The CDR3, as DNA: TGTGCCAGCAGTGACGGAGTGGAGACCCAGTACTTC.

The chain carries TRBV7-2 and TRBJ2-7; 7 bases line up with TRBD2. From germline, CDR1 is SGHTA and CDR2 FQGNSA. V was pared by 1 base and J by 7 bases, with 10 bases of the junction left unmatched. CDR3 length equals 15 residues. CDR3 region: CASSLGVSPGGEQYV. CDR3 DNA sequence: TGTGCCAGCAGCTTAGGCGTCTCCCCGGGGGGTGAGCAGTACGTC.

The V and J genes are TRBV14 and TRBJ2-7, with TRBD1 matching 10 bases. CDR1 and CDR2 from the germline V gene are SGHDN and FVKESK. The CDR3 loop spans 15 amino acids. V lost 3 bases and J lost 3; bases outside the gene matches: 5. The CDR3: CASSHSRDRGYEQYF. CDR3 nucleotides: TGTGCCAGCAGCCACTCCCGGGACAGGGGCTACGAGCAGTACTTC.

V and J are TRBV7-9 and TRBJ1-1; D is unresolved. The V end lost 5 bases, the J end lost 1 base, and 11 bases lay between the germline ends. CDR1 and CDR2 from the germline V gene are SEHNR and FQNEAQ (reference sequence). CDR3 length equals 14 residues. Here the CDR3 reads CASSPLNANTEAFF. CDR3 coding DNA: TGTGCCAGCAGCCCCTTGAACGCGAACACTGAAGCTTTCTTT.

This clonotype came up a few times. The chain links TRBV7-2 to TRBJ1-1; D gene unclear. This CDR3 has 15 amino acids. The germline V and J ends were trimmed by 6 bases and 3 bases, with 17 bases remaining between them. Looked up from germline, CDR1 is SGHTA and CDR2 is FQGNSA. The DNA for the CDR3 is TGTGCCAGCAGAATACTTTTGGGCGGGTACACTGAAGCTTTCTTT. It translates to CASRILLGGYTEAFF. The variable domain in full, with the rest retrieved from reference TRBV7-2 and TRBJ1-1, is GAGVSQSPSNKVTEKGKDVELRCDPISGHTALYWYRQSLGQGLEFLIYFQGNSAPDKSGLPSDRFSAERTGGSVSTLTIQRTQQEDSAVYLCASRILLGGYTEAFFGQGTRLTVV.

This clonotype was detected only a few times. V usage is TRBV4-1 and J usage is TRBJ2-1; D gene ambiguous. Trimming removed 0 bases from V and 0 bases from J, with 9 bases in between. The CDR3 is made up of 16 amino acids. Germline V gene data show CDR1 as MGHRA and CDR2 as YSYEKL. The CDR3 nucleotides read TGCGCCAGCAGCCAAGATATAGGCCTCTCCTACAATGAGCAGTTCTTC. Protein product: CASSQDIGLSYNEQFF.

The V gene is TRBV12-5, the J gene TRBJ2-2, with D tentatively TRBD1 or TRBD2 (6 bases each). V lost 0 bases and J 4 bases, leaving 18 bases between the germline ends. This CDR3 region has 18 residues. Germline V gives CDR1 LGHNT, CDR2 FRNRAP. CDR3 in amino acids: CASGLVQGGVLSTGELFF. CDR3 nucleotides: TGTGCTAGTGGTTTGGTACAGGGCGGGGTATTATCCACCGGGGAGCTGTTTTTT.

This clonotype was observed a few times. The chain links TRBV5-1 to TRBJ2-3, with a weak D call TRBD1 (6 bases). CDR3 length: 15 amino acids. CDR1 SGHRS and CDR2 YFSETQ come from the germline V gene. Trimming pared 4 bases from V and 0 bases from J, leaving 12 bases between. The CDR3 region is CASSPEQGSTDTQYF. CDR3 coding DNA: TGCGCCAGCAGCCCCGAACAGGGAAGCACAGATACGCAGTATTTT.

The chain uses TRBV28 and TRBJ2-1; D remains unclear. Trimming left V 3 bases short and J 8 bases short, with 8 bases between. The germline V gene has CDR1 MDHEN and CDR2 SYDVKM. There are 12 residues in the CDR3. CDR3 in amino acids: CASSFRVDEQFF. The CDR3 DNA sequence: TGTGCCAGCAGTTTTAGAGTCGATGAGCAGTTCTTC.

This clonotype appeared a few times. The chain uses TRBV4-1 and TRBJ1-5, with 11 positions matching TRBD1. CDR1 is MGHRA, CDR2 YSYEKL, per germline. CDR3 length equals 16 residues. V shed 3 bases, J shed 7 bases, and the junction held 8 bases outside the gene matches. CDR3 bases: TGCGCCAGCAGCCACTTAGGACAGGGGGCTTTACAGCCCCAGCATTTT. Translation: CASSHLGQGALQPQHF.

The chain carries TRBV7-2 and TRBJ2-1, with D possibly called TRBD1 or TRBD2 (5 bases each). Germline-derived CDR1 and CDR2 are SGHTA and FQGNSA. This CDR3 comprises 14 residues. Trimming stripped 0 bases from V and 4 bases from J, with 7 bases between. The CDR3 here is CASSLAGVYNEQFF. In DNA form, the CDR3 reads TGTGCCAGCAGCTTAGCGGGGGTTTACAATGAGCAGTTCTTC.

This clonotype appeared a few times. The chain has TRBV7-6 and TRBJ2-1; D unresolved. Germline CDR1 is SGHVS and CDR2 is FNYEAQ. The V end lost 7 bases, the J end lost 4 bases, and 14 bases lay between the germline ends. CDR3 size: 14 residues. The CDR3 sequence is CASNQNPAYNEQFF. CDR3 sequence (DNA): TGTGCCAGCAACCAAAACCCGGCATACAATGAGCAGTTCTTC.

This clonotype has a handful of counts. CDR3 residues: CAIDHPGYTGELFF. CDR3 nucleotide sequence: TGTGCCATCGATCACCCGGGGTACACCGGGGAGCTGTTTTTT. The chain is built from TRBV10-3 and TRBJ2-2; D is possibly TRBD2 (5 bases). The V gene lost 8 bases and the J gene lost 3 bases, with 13 bases spanning the gap. The CDR3 contains 14 residues. Per germline, CDR1 ENHRY and CDR2 SYGVKD.

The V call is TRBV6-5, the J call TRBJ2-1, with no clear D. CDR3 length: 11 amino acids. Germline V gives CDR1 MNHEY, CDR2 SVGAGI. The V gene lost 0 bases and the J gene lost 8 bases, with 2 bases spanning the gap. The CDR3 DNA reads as TGTGCCAGCAGTTACTCGGATGAGCAGTTCTTC. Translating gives CASSYSDEQFF.

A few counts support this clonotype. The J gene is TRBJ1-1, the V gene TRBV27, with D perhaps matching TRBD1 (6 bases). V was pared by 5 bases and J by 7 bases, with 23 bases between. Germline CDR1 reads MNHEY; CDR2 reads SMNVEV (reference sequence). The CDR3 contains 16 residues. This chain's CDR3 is CASSGRRYRDPFEAFF. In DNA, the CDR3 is TGTGCCAGCAGTGGGCGGAGATACAGGGACCCTTTTGAAGCTTTCTTT.

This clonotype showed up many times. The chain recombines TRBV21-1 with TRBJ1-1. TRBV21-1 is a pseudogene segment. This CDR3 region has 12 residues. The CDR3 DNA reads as TGTGCCAGCAGCAAAGCCGGTACTGAAGCTTTCTTT. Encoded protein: CASSKAGTEAFF.

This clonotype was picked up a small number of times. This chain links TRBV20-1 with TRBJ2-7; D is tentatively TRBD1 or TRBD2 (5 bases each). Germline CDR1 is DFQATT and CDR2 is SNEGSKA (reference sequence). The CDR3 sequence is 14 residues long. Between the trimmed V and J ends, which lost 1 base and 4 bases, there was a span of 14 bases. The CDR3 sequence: CSARVAGTPYEQYV. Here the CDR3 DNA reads TGCAGTGCTAGAGTTGCAGGGACCCCATACGAGCAGTACGTC.

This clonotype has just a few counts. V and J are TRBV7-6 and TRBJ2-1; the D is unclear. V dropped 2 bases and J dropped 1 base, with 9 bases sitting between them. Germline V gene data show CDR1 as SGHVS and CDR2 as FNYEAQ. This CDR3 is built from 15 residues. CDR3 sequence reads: CASSLIGSSYNEQFF. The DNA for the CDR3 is TGTGCCAGCAGCTTAATTGGCAGTTCCTACAATGAGCAGTTCTTC.

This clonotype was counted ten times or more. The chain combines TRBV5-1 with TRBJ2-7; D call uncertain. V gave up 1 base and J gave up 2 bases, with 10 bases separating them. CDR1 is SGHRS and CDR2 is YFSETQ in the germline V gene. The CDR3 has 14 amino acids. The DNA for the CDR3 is TGCGCCAGCAGCTTGTACCAGGACCCCTACGAGCAGTACGTC. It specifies CASSLYQDPYEQYV.

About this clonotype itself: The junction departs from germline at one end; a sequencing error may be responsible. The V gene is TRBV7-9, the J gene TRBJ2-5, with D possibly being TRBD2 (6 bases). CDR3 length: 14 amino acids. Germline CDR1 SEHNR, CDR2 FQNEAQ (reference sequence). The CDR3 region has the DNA TGTGCCAGCAGCGACTGGGACTCCGGAGAGGCCCAGTACTTC. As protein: CASSDWDSGEAQYF. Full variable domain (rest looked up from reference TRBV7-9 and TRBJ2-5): DTGVSQNPRHKITKRGQNVTFRCDPISEHNRLYWYRQTLGQGPEFLTYFQNEAQLEKSRLLSDRFSAERPKGSFSTLEIQRTEQGDSAMYLCASSDWDSGEAQYFGPGTRLLVL.

The CDR3 is CASSQDLVPGVYSNQPQHF. In nucleotides, the CDR3 is TGCGCCAGCAGCCAAGATCTTGTTCCAGGGGTCTATAGCAATCAGCCCCAGCATTTT. The rearrangement links TRBV4-3 to TRBJ1-5; D is possibly TRBD1 (6 bases). The germline gives CDR1 LGHNA, CDR2 YSLEER. The CDR3 has 19 residues. V lost 0 bases and J 0 bases, leaving 18 bases between the germline ends.

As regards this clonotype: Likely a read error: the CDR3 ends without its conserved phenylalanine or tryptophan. Here the CDR3 reads CASSPAGGPGGYTL. The CDR3 region has the DNA TGTGCCAGCAGCCCAGCGGGGGGGCCAGGCGGCTACACCTTA. This sequence joins TRBV9 and TRBJ1-2; TRBD1 might be the D (6 bases). Deletions cut 4 bases from V and 8 bases from J, with 18 bases between. The CDR3 spans 14 residues. Germline loops: CDR1 SGDLS, CDR2 YYNGEE.